Listed here is a single T cell receptor (beta chain). It has no known antigen specificity. There are no base qualities to consult, and no much larger clone falls within one base. The entry originates in a study of control samples from healthy donors and cancer patients (dated by TCRdb to about 2020). Library preparation used the immunoSEQ multiplex PCR assay. The table comes from immuneACCESS by way of TCRdb, which keeps in-frame sequences with V and J called. Part of the clones is missing from these tables; in studies checked, under half for an unresolved V gene and the rest for unknown reasons. A total of approximately 150,000 clones appear in this sample, around nine tenths of them only once. Of the sample, over 4.5% is held by the ten largest clones. The germline V gene gives CDR1 as KGHSH and CDR2 as LQKENI. Trimming costs V 4 bases and J 2 bases, and their ends lie 14 bases apart. The CDR3 runs 15 residues from the cysteine to the phenylalanine. The entry retains the CDR3 DNA only, 45 bases that are in frame from base 1.

Sequenced input: blood. The sequence derives from a man under 40 in good health. The rearrangement combines TRBV18 with TRBJ2-5, with no D gene named confidently. The base sequence is TGTGCCAGCTCACTGGGGATTCGGTCTCAAGAGACCCAGTACTTC. This gives the protein CASSLGIRSQETQYF.